The 17 T cell receptor beta chains in this list originate from one sample, sequenced in a study of T cell responses to AZD1222 COVID-19 vaccine. Some clones are missing from TCRdb's copy, which holds only in-frame ones; the method was immunoSEQ multiplex PCR. The data hold about 120,000 clones, with about 92% observed a single time. The sequencing used peripheral blood, collected 28 days after the second AZD1222 dose. These receptors were obtained from an adult who received the AZD1222 COVID-19 vaccine.

Notes on this clone: At one boundary the junction diverges from the germline segment, which might be a read error. The rearrangement links TRBV6-2 or TRBV6-3 to TRBJ1-1; the D gene is possibly TRBD1 (5 bases). In germline, CDR1 is MNHEY, CDR2 SVGEGT. The CDR3 is 15 residues long. The DNA of the CDR3 is TGTGCCAGCAGCTACTCAATGACGGGGGACACTGAAGCTTTCTTT. Amino acids: CASSYSMTGDTEAFF.

The chain joins TRBV27 to TRBJ1-5; D ambiguous. The CDR3 sequence is 15 residues long. CDR1 is MNHEY and CDR2 is SMNVEV in the germline V gene (reference sequence). V was clipped by 3 bases and J by 0 bases, with 9 bases between them. CDR3 protein: CASSLGRHSNQPQHF. The CDR3 region has the DNA TGTGCCAGCAGTTTGGGTAGACATAGCAATCAGCCCCAGCATTTT.

The rearrangement links TRBV2 to TRBJ2-1; the D is unclear. Germline V gives CDR1 SNHLY, CDR2 FYNNEI. Trimming took 4 bases from V and 10 from J, leaving 17 bases between them. There are 14 residues in the CDR3. CDR3 nucleotides: TGTGCCAGCAGTGCAGGTCCCCTAGTTGGCGAGCAGTTCTTC. Its translation: CASSAGPLVGEQFF.

The chain carries TRBV6-5 and TRBJ1-4; D might be TRBD1 (5 bases). The CDR3 has 14 amino acids. Germline CDR1 reads MNHEY; CDR2 reads SVGAGI. V was pared by 2 bases and J by 6 bases, with 10 bases between. CDR3: CASSYGRGHEKLFF. The CDR3 DNA reads as TGTGCCAGCAGTTACGGCCGGGGACATGAAAAACTGTTTTTT.

The J gene is TRBJ1-3, the V gene TRBV7-2; D is uncertain. The CDR3 length is 13 residues. Trimming shortened V by 6 bases and J by 4 bases, and 10 bases separated the two germline ends. Per germline, CDR1 SGHTA and CDR2 FQGNSA. The CDR3 here is CASSLNQGNTIYF. The DNA for the CDR3 is TGTGCCAGCAGTCTCAATCAGGGAAACACCATATATTTT.

This chain joins TRBV29-1 and TRBJ2-3, with D uncertain. Trimming took off 1 base at V and 2 bases at J, with 7 bases between the two ends. CDR1 is SQVTM and CDR2 is ANQGSEA in the germline V gene. The CDR3 totals 13 residues. The CDR3 nucleotides read TGCAGCGTTGAAGGGAAACACACAGATACGCAGTATTTT. Its protein product is CSVEGKHTDTQYF.

The gene calls are TRBV6-4 and TRBJ1-6; D remains ambiguous. Germline V lookup: CDR1 MRHNA, CDR2 SNTAGT. The CDR3 is 14 amino acids. Trimming left V 4 bases short and J 5 bases short, with 9 bases between. CDR3 protein: CASSARPDNSPLHF. The CDR3 coding sequence is TGTGCCAGCAGTGCTAGACCGGATAATTCACCCCTCCACTTT.

The genes are TRBV28 and TRBJ2-7; D remains unclear. There are 11 residues in the CDR3. Germline-derived CDR1 and CDR2 are MDHEN and SYDVKM. Trimming left V 8 bases short and J 3 bases short, with 8 bases between. The CDR3: CASGTFYEQYF. CDR3 DNA: TGTGCCAGCGGCACGTTCTACGAGCAGTACTTC. Full variable domain (missing parts from reference TRBV28 and TRBJ2-7): DVKVTQSSRYLVKRTGEKVFLECVQDMDHENMFWYRQDPGLGLRLIYFSYDVKMKEKGDIPEGYSVSREKKERFSLILESASTNQTSMYLCASGTFYEQYFGPGTRLTVT.

The V and J genes are TRBV11-3 and TRBJ1-5; 9 positions agree with TRBD1. Germline-derived CDR1 and CDR2 are SGHNT and YENEEA. Losses at the gene ends were 3 bases for V and 0 bases for J; bases not matched to a gene: 3. The CDR3 is 16 residues long. The CDR3 DNA reads TGTGCCAGCAGCTTTGGACAGGGGTCTAGCAATCAGCCCCAGCATTTT. Its translation: CASSFGQGSSNQPQHF.

Details on this clone: This sample includes further DNA sequences coding for the same CDR3. The chain has TRBV7-2 and TRBJ1-6; D unresolved. Deletions cut 7 bases from V and 4 bases from J, with 8 bases between. CDR1 SGHTA and CDR2 FQGNSA come from the germline V gene. The CDR3 is 13 amino acids. The chain's CDR3 is CASTKTYNSPLHF. CDR3 nucleotide sequence: TGTGCCAGCACCAAAACTTATAATTCACCCCTCCACTTT.

The chain couples TRBV6-5 to TRBJ1-4, with TRBD1 as a possible D gene (5 bases). V was clipped by 11 bases and J by 4 bases, with 5 bases between them. This CDR3 is 10 amino acids long. Looked up from germline, CDR1 is MNHEY and CDR2 is SVGAGI. The CDR3 sequence: CAGGNEKLFF. CDR3 coding DNA: TGTGCCGGGGGTAATGAAAAACTGTTTTTT.

The gene calls are TRBV7-2 and TRBJ2-5; a weak D match, TRBD2 (6 bases). Germline V gene lookup returns CDR1 SGHTA and CDR2 FQGNSA. The length of the CDR3 is 16 residues. V gave up 6 bases and J gave up 5 bases, with 22 bases separating them. The CDR3 DNA reads as TGTGCCAGCAGGGCCGCGGGCGGGACCTCGGGGGAGACCCAGTACTTC. Its translation: CASRAAGGTSGETQYF.

V is TRBV7-2 and J is TRBJ1-1; no firm D call. Trimming took 1 base from V and 4 from J, leaving 10 bases between them. This CDR3 is 14 amino acids long. Germline CDR1 and CDR2: SGHTA and FQGNSA. The CDR3 DNA sequence: TGTGCCAGCAGCTTAGATAATTTCGGCACTGAAGCTTTCTTT. It yields the protein CASSLDNFGTEAFF.

The chain couples TRBV6-4 to TRBJ2-7; 8 bases align to TRBD2. CDR3 length equals 14 residues. The V gene's germline CDR1 is MRHNA and CDR2 SNTAGT. Trimming took 6 bases from V and 12 from J; bases not matched to a gene: 16. Written as DNA, the CDR3 is TGTGCCAGCAGAGCCTCAGCGGGAGTGGGCCCCCCGTACTTC. This encodes CASRASAGVGPPYF.

The rearrangement uses TRBV6-2 or TRBV6-3 and TRBJ2-7; 7 nucleotides agree with TRBD2. Germline CDR1 and CDR2: MNHEY and SVGEGT. The CDR3 sequence is 14 residues long. Trimming at V came to 4 bases and at J to 5 bases, leaving 8 bases not matched to a gene. The CDR3 sequence is CASSSGRVNNEQYF. The CDR3 DNA reads TGTGCCAGCAGTTCGGGGAGGGTCAACAACGAGCAGTACTTC.

The V and J genes are TRBV19 and TRBJ2-1, with 9 nucleotides matching TRBD1. Trimming took 5 bases from V and 6 from J; bases not matched to a gene: 8. From germline, CDR1 is LNHDA and CDR2 SQIVND (reference sequence). CDR3 length: 15 residues. In DNA form, the CDR3 reads TGTGCCAGTAGTCCCCGGGACAGGGTTTTCAATGAGCAGTTCTTC. It is translated as CASSPRDRVFNEQFF.

The V and J genes are TRBV10-1 and TRBJ2-3, with D maybe TRBD1 (6 bases). CDR1 WNHNN and CDR2 SYGVQD come from the germline V gene (reference sequence). CDR3 length: 15 amino acids. Trimming cost V 3 bases and J 5 bases, with 15 bases left between them. Here the CDR3 reads CASSDGRGLRDTQYF. CDR3 in DNA: TGCGCCAGCAGTGATGGCAGGGGATTAAGAGATACGCAGTATTTT.